Below are 15 T cell receptor beta chains sequenced from a single sample in a study of T-cell memory formation after mild COVID-19. TCRdb called the 5' RACE reads again in MiXCR, with one record for every CDR3 protein. The data hold over 250,000 distinct CDR3 sequences, with more than 15% observed a single time. The sample comprised PBMCs or a T cell subset sorted from them (not recorded which). The receptors were sampled from a man in his late teens or twenties who had mild COVID-19 (a few samples of this study predate the infection). Cell type and time point are not known.

The sample holds one count of this clonotype. This chain joins TRBV20-1 and TRBJ1-5; D call uncertain. The CDR3 totals 11 residues. CDR1 DFQATT and CDR2 SNEGSKA come from the germline V gene (reference sequence). The V end was cut by 4 bases, the J end by 4 bases, with 5 bases between. The DNA of the CDR3 is TGCAGTGCTATCGGGAATCAGCCCCAGCATTTT. It is translated as CSAIGNQPQHF.

This clonotype was picked up a small number of times. The rearrangement links TRBV5-1 to TRBJ2-4; 7 bases are a match to TRBD1. Germline loops: CDR1 SGHRS, CDR2 YFSETQ. This CDR3 spans 16 amino acids. V lost 5 bases to trimming and J lost 3 bases; unmatched junction nucleotides: 11. The CDR3: CASSHVPGQFKNIQYF. The CDR3 DNA sequence: TGCGCCAGCAGTCACGTCCCGGGACAGTTCAAAAACATTCAGTACTTC.

This clonotype was recorded many times. The chain has TRBV4-1 and TRBJ2-3; 10 nucleotides match TRBD2. CDR3 length: 15 amino acids. CDR1 and CDR2 from the germline V gene are MGHRA and YSYEKL. J lost 3 bases, V lost 5 bases, and 5 bases had no gene match. The CDR3 here is CASSASGGGTDTQYF. The CDR3 coding sequence is TGCGCCAGCAGCGCCAGCGGGGGGGGTACAGATACGCAGTATTTT.

There are a few counts of this clonotype. This chain connects TRBV20-1 to TRBJ1-5; 7 nucleotides agree with TRBD1. CDR1 is DFQATT, CDR2 SNEGSKA, per germline (reference sequence). CDR3 length equals 15 residues. The V gene end was trimmed by 6 bases and the J gene end by 1 base; junction bases not matched to a gene: 9. The CDR3 bases are TGCAGTGCAAGAAAGGGGGCTCGGAGCAATCAGCCCCAGCATTTT. This encodes CSARKGARSNQPQHF.

This chain uses TRBV5-1 with TRBJ2-7; the D is unclear. CDR1 SGHRS and CDR2 YFSETQ come from the germline V gene. V lost 2 bases to trimming and J lost 2 bases, with 11 bases between them. There are 14 residues in the CDR3. CDR3 in DNA: TGCGCCAGCAGCTTAACTCTGGGGACCTACGAGCAGTACGTC. As protein: CASSLTLGTYEQYV.

This CDR3 is CATSDYRGPGVGYANTGELFF. The CDR3 DNA is TGTGCCACCAGTGATTACAGGGGGCCCGGCGTGGGATATGCGAACACCGGGGAGCTGTTTTTT. The chain is built from TRBV24-1 and TRBJ2-2, with 9 bases lining up with TRBD1. Germline lookup yields CDR1 KGHDR and CDR2 SFDVKD. The trim removed 2 bases at V and 0 bases at J, leaving 15 bases unmatched. The CDR3 is 21 amino acids.

This clonotype has only a few counts. CDR3 nucleotide sequence: TGCGCCAGCAGCTTGGACAGGCCAAACACTGAAGCTTTCTTT. As protein: CASSLDRPNTEAFF. This sequence joins TRBV5-1 and TRBJ1-1; D may be TRBD1 (5 bases). This CDR3 comprises 14 residues. CDR1 is SGHRS and CDR2 is YFSETQ in the germline V gene. With 0 bases removed from V and 2 bases from J, the gap between germline ends came to 8 bases.

The rearrangement links TRBV28 to TRBJ2-4; 7 bases agree with TRBD1. Germline values: CDR1 MDHEN, CDR2 SYDVKM. CDR3 size: 16 residues. V lost 3 bases to trimming and J lost 3 bases; unmatched junction nucleotides: 8. The DNA of the CDR3 is TGTGCCAGCAGTTTCGAGGGGGCGGTGGTCAAAAACATTCAGTACTTC. As protein: CASSFEGAVVKNIQYF.

The chain joins TRBV6-1 to TRBJ2-5, with D tentatively TRBD2 (5 bases). The V gene's germline CDR1 is MNHNS and CDR2 SASEGT. V was trimmed by 4 bases and J by 4 bases, leaving 19 bases between them. The CDR3 loop spans 16 amino acids. The CDR3 is CASSGWQDSRLETQYF. As DNA, the CDR3 is TGTGCCAGCAGTGGATGGCAGGACTCGCGATTAGAGACCCAGTACTTC.

This clonotype occurred many times. J is TRBJ1-1 and V is TRBV4-2; D not resolved. V lost 4 bases and J lost 3, with 9 bases in between. The CDR3 length is 13 residues. Germline CDR1 reads LGHNA; CDR2 reads YNFKEQ. The CDR3 coding sequence is TGTGCCAGCAGCCTCGACCGGGACACTGAAGCTTTCTTT. The encoded protein is CASSLDRDTEAFF.

This clonotype was detected a few times. The chain combines TRBV7-2 with TRBJ2-3; 8 positions agree with TRBD2. Germline values: CDR1 SGHTA, CDR2 FQGNSA. This CDR3 spans 15 amino acids. The V and J ends lost 3 bases and 2 bases, in that order; junction bases with no gene match: 4. In nucleotides, the CDR3 is TGTGCCAGCAGCTTTAGCGGGGCCATCACAGATACGCAGTATTTT. Translating it yields CASSFSGAITDTQYF.

The CDR3 sequence: CAISGNRAPENEQYF. CDR3 sequence (DNA): TGTGCCATCAGTGGGAACAGGGCGCCCGAAAACGAGCAGTACTTC. The genes are TRBV10-3 and TRBJ2-7; TRBD1 is a possible D gene (6 bases). This CDR3 comprises 15 residues. With 4 bases removed from V and 5 bases from J, the gap between germline ends came to 18 bases. The germline V gene has CDR1 ENHRY and CDR2 SYGVKD.

The chain is built from TRBV27 and TRBJ2-5, with 7 bases aligning to TRBD2. This CDR3 has 17 amino acids. V lost 0 bases, J lost 3 bases, and 10 bases stayed unmatched. Germline V gene lookup returns CDR1 MNHEY and CDR2 SMNVEV (reference sequence). CDR3 sequence: CASSLSNLGGGKETQYF. CDR3 sequence (DNA): TGTGCCAGCAGTTTATCTAATCTCGGGGGAGGGAAAGAGACCCAGTACTTC.

This clonotype was observed many times. The V call is TRBV12-3 or TRBV12-4, the J call TRBJ2-2; D remains ambiguous. The ends were cut back, 7 bases at V and 1 base at J, with 7 bases in the middle. The CDR3 is made up of 13 amino acids. CDR3 in amino acids: CASKVMNTGELFF. CDR3 sequence (DNA): TGTGCCAGCAAGGTGATGAACACCGGGGAGCTGTTTTTT.

This clonotype was detected only a few times. The V call is TRBV7-9, the J call TRBJ2-1; D is uncertain. Trimming took 1 base from V and 1 from J, leaving 8 bases between them. Germline loops: CDR1 SEHNR, CDR2 FQNEAQ (reference sequence). The CDR3 is 15 residues long. CDR3 nucleotide sequence: TGTGCCAGCAGCTTAGAGGAGAGTTCCTACAATGAGCAGTTCTTC. Translated: CASSLEESSYNEQFF.